These 6 T cell receptor beta chains were all obtained from the same sample, sequenced in a study of cytomegalovirus exposure and HLA in healthy donors. The PCR contained 60 Vbeta and 13 Jbeta primers. Measured with immunoSEQ multiplex PCR; TCRdb has only the in-frame clones, and not every one. The data contain 200,000 to 300,000 clones, 78% of them singletons. Material: PBMCs. The receptors shown here come from a boy aged 5-17 years in good health and CMV-seronegative.

V is TRBV5-1 and J is TRBJ2-1; D perhaps matches TRBD1 (6 bases). Trimming took 0 bases from V and 5 from J, leaving 15 bases between them. Germline CDR1 SGHRS, CDR2 YFSETQ. The length of the CDR3 is 16 residues. The CDR3 here is CASSLVLAGADNEQFF. In DNA, the CDR3 is TGCGCCAGCAGCTTGGTACTTGCAGGGGCCGACAATGAGCAGTTCTTC.

J is TRBJ1-1 and V is TRBV10-3; 9 bases are shared with TRBD1. CDR1 is ENHRY, CDR2 SYGVKD, per germline. This CDR3 region has 16 residues. V lost 4 bases and J lost 4; bases outside the gene matches: 10. CDR3 in amino acids: CAISVSAGDRATEAFF. CDR3 bases: TGTGCCATCAGTGTAAGTGCAGGGGACAGGGCCACTGAAGCTTTCTTT.

The chain employs TRBV7-9 and TRBJ1-3, with D hard to call. The CDR3 is 17 residues long. Germline CDR1 is SEHNR and CDR2 is FQNEAQ (reference sequence). V dropped 3 bases and J dropped 0 bases, with 15 bases sitting between them. The CDR3 region has the DNA TGTGCCAGCAGCTTCAGTACTTCCGGGAACTCTGGAAACACCATATATTTT. This gives the protein CASSFSTSGNSGNTIYF. Drawing the rest from reference TRBV7-9 and TRBJ1-3, the complete variable domain is DTGVSQNPRHKITKRGQNVTFRCDPISEHNRLYWYRQTLGQGPEFLTYFQNEAQLEKSRLLSDRFSAERPKGSFSTLEIQRTEQGDSAMYLCASSFSTSGNSGNTIYFGEGSWLTVV.

The rearrangement joins TRBV5-1 to TRBJ2-1, with D perhaps TRBD2 (5 bases). Trimming pared 0 bases from V and 6 bases from J, leaving 7 bases between. CDR3 size: 13 residues. Germline lookup yields CDR1 SGHRS and CDR2 YFSETQ. The CDR3 DNA follows: TGCGCCAGCAGCTTGGAGGGAGTCAATGAGCAGTTCTTC. Its protein product is CASSLEGVNEQFF.

The chain employs TRBV30 and TRBJ2-5; 8 bases map to TRBD2. J gave up 1 base and V 3 bases, and 7 bases lay outside the gene matches. From germline, CDR1 is GTSNPN and CDR2 SVGIG (reference sequence). There are 15 residues in the CDR3. CDR3 loop: CAWSLQLAAQETQYF. The CDR3 nucleotides read TGTGCCTGGAGCCTACAACTAGCGGCCCAAGAGACCCAGTACTTC.

The V and J genes are TRBV6-5 and TRBJ2-5; D unresolved. Germline V lookup: CDR1 MNHEY, CDR2 SVGAGI. The CDR3 covers 15 residues. V was pared by 1 base and J by 0 bases, with 9 bases between. CDR3 bases: TGTGCCAGCAGTTACTTAACCGGGTACCAAGAGACCCAGTACTTC. It encodes CASSYLTGYQETQYF.